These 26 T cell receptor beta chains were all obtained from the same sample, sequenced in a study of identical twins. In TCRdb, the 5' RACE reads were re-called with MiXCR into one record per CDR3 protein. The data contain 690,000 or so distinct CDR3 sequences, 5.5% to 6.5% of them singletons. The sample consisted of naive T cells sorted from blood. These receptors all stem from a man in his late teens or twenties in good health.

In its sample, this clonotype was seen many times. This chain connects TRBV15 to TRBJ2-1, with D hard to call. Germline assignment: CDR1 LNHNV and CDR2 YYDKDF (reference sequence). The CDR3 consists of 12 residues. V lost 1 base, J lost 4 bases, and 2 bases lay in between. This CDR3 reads CATSRAYNEQFF. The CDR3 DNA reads TGTGCCACCAGCAGAGCTTACAATGAGCAGTTCTTC.

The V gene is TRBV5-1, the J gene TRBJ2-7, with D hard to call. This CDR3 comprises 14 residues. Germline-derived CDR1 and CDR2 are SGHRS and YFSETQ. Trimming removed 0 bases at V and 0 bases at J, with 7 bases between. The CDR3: CASSLVAPSYEQYF. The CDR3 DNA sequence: TGCGCCAGCAGCTTGGTGGCACCCTCCTACGAGCAGTACTTC.

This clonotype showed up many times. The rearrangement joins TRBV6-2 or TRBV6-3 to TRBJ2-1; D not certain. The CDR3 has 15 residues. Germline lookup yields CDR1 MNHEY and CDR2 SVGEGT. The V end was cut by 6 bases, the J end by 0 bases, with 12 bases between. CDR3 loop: CASSRTLSSYNEQFF. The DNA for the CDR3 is TGTGCCAGCAGCAGAACACTGAGCTCCTACAATGAGCAGTTCTTC.

The CDR3 is CASSPSTEYDGYTF. The CDR3 DNA reads TGTGCCAGCAGCCCCTCGACGGAATACGATGGCTACACCTTC. The genes are TRBV12-3 or TRBV12-4 and TRBJ1-2, with D uncertain. The CDR3 spans 14 residues. Trimming removed 6 bases from V and 6 bases from J, with 17 bases in between.

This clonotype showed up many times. CDR3 in DNA: TGTGCCAGCAGCTTTGGGACTACAGCCAGCACCGGGGAGCTGTTTTTT. Translating it yields CASSFGTTASTGELFF. The chain couples TRBV7-9 to TRBJ2-2; 7 nucleotides align to TRBD2. Trimming removed 3 bases from V and 4 bases from J; junction bases left unmatched: 8. Per germline, CDR1 SEHNR and CDR2 FQNEAQ (reference sequence). This CDR3 contains 16 residues.

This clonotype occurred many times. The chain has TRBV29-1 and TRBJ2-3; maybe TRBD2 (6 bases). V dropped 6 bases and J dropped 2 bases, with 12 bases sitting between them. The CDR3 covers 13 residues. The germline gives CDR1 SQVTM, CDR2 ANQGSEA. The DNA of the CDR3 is TGCAGCGTGATCGGGAGATACACAGATACGCAGTATTTT. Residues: CSVIGRYTDTQYF.

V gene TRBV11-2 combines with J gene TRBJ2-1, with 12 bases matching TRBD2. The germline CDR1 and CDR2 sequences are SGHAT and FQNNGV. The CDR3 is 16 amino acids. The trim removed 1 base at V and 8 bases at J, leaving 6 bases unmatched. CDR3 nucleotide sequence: TGTGCCAGCAGCTTAGTGAGGACTAGCGGGATCCATGAGCAGTTCTTC. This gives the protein CASSLVRTSGIHEQFF.

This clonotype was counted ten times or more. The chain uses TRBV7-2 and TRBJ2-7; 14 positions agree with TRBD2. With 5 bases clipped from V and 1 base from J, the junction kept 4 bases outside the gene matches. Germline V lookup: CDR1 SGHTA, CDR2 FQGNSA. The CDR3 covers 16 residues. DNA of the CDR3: TGTGCCAGCAGCGCTGGACTAGCGGGAGGATCCTACGAGCAGTACTTC. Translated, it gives CASSAGLAGGSYEQYF.

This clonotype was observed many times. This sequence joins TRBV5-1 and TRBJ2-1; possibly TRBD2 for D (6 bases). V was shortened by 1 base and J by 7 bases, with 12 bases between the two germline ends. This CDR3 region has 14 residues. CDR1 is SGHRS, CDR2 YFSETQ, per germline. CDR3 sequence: CASSLRREMNEQFF. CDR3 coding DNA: TGCGCCAGCAGCTTGAGACGGGAGATGAATGAGCAGTTCTTC.

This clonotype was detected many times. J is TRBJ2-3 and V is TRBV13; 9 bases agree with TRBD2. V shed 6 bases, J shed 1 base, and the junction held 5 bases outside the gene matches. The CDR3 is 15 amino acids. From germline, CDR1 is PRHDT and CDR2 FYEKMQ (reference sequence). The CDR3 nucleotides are TGTGCCAGCAGGGATCGACTAGCGGGCACAGATACGCAGTATTTT. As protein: CASRDRLAGTDTQYF. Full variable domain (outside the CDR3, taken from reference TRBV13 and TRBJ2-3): AAGVIQSPRHLIKEKRETATLKCYPIPRHDTVYWYQQGPGQDPQFLISFYEKMQSDKGSIPDRFSAQQFSDYHSELNMSSLELGDSALYFCASRDRLAGTDTQYFGPGTRLTVL.

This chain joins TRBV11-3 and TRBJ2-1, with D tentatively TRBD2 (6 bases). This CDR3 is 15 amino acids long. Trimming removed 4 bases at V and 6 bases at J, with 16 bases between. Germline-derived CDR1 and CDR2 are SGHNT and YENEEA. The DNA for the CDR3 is TGTGCCAGCAGCTCCCCTGGGGCCGGGGGCAATGAGCAGTTCTTC. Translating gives CASSSPGAGGNEQFF.

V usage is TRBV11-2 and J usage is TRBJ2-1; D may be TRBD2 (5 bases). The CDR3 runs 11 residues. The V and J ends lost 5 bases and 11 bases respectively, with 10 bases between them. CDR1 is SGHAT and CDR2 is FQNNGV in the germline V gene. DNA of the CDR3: TGTGCCAGCAGCCCAGAGGGTAAGCAGTTCTTC. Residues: CASSPEGKQFF.

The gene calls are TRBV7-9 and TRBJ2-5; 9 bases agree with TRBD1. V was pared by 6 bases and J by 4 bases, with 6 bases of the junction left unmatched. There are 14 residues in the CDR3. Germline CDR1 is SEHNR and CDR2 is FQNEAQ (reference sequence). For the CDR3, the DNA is TGTGCCAGCAGACCGACAGGGGGACCAGAGACCCAGTACTTC. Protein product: CASRPTGGPETQYF.

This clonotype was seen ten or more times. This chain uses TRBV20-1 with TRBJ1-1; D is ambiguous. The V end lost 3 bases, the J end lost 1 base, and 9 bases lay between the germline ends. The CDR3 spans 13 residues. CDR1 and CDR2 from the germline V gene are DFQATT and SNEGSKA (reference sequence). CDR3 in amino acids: CSASAVENTEAFF. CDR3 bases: TGCAGTGCTAGTGCTGTGGAGAACACTGAAGCTTTCTTT.

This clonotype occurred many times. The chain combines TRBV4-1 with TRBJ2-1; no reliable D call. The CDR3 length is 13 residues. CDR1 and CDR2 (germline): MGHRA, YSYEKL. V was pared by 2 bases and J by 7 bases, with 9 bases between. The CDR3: CASSQWVDNEQFF. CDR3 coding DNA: TGCGCCAGCAGCCAATGGGTGGATAATGAGCAGTTCTTC.

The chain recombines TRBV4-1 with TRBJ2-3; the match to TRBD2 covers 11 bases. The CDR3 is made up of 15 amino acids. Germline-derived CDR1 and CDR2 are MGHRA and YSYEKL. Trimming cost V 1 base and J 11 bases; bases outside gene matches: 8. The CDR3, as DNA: TGCGCCAGCAGCCAAGGGACAGCACTAGCGGGAGAGCAGTATTTT. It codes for CASSQGTALAGEQYF.

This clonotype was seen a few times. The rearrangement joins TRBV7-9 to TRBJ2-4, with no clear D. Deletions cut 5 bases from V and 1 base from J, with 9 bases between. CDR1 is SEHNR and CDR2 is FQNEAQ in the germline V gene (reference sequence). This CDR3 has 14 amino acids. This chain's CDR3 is CASSAALAKNIQYF. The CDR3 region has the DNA TGTGCCAGCAGCGCGGCTTTGGCCAAAAACATTCAGTACTTC.

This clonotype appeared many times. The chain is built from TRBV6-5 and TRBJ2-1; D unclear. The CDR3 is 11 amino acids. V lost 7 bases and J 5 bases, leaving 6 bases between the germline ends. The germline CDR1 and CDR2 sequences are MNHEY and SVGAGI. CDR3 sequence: CASTQDNEQFF. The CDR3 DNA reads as TGTGCCAGCACTCAGGACAATGAGCAGTTCTTC.

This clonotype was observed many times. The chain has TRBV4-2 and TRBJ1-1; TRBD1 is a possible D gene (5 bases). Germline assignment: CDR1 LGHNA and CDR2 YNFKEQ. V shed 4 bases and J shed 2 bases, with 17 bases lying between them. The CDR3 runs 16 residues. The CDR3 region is CASSPQAPTGNTEAFF. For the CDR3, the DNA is TGTGCCAGCAGCCCGCAAGCCCCAACAGGAAACACTGAAGCTTTCTTT.

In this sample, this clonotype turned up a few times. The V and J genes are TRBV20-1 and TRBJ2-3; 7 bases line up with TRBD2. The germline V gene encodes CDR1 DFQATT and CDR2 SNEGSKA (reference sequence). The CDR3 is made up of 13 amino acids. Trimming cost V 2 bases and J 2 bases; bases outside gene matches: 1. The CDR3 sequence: CSARLADTDTQYF. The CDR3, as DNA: TGCAGTGCTAGACTAGCGGACACAGATACGCAGTATTTT.

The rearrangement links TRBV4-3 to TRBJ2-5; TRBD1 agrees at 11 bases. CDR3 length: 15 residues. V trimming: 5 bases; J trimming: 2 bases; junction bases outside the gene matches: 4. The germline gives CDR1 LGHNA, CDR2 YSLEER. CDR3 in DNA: TGCGCCAGCAGCTTCGGGACAGGGGGTCAAGAGACCCAGTACTTC. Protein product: CASSFGTGGQETQYF.

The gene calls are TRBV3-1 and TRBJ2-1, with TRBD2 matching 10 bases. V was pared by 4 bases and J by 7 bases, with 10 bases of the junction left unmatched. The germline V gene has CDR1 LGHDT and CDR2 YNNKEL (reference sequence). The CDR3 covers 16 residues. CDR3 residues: CASSRRALAGSNEQFF. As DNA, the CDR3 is TGTGCCAGCAGCCGCCGCGCACTAGCGGGATCGAATGAGCAGTTCTTC.

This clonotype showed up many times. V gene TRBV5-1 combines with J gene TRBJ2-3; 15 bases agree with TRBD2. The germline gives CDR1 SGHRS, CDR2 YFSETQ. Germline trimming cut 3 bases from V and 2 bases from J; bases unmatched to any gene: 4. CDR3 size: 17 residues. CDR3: CASSSGTSGRFTDTQYF. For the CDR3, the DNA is TGCGCCAGCAGCTCTGGGACTAGCGGGAGGTTCACAGATACGCAGTATTTT. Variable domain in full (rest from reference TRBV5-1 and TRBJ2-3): KAGVTQTPRYLIKTRGQQVTLSCSPISGHRSVSWYQQTPGQGLQFLFEYFSETQRNKGNFPGRFSGRQFSNSRSEMNVSTLELGDSALYLCASSSGTSGRFTDTQYFGPGTRLTVL.

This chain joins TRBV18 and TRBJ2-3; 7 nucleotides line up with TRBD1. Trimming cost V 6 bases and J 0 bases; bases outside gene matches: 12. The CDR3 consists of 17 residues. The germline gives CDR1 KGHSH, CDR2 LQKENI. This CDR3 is CASSPLDRVPSTDTQYF. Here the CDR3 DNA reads TGTGCCAGCTCGCCGCTCGACAGGGTTCCTAGCACAGATACGCAGTATTTT.

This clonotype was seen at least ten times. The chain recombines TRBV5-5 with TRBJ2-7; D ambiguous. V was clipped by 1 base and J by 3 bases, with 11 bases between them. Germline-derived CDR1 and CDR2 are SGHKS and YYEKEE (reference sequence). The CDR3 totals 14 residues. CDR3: CASSLRVADYEQYV. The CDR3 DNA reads TGTGCCAGCAGCTTGAGGGTGGCAGACTACGAGCAGTACGTC.

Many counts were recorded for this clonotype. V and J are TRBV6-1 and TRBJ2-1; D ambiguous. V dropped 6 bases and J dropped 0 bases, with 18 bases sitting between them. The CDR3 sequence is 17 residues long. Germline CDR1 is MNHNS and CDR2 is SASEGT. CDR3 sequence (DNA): TGTGCCAGCAGCCCTTTTATGGCGGACCCCTCCTACAATGAGCAGTTCTTC. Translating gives CASSPFMADPSYNEQFF.